Listed here are 14 T cell receptor beta chains from one sample, sequenced in a study of preoperative IRX-2 immunotherapy in early breast cancer. Treatment here: preoperative locoregional IRX-2 cytokine immunotherapy. TCRdb's table, derived via immunoSEQ multiplex PCR, lists solely in-frame clones and lacks some. The data show about 740 clones, roughly three quarters seen once. Sequenced material: tumor tissue, taken after IRX-2 immunotherapy. The receptors were sampled from a human donor with breast cancer.

This chain joins TRBV28 and TRBJ1-3; D not certain. V was clipped by 7 bases and J by 4 bases, with 11 bases between them. Per the germline V gene, CDR1 is MDHEN and CDR2 is SYDVKM. The CDR3 is made up of 13 amino acids. The CDR3 spells CASIPFSGNTIYF. In DNA form, the CDR3 reads TGTGCCAGCATTCCCTTTTCGGGAAACACCATATATTTT.

The genes are TRBV6-8 and TRBJ2-3, with D perhaps being TRBD1 or TRBD2 (5 bases each). From germline, CDR1 is MNHGY and CDR2 SAAAGT. Trimming removed 0 bases from V and 1 base from J, with 8 bases in between. The CDR3 covers 15 residues. The CDR3 DNA reads TGTGCCAGCAGTTACTCGAGGGACGGCACAGATACGCAGTATTTT. Encoded protein: CASSYSRDGTDTQYF.

The J gene is TRBJ2-7, the V gene TRBV14; D not resolved. The V end lost 1 base, the J end lost 2 bases, and 9 bases lay between the germline ends. The length of the CDR3 is 14 residues. Germline loops: CDR1 SGHDN, CDR2 FVKESK. This chain's CDR3 is CASSQGHLPYEQYF. The CDR3 nucleotides read TGTGCCAGCAGCCAAGGGCACTTGCCCTACGAGCAGTACTTC.

This clone was picked up one time. This chain links TRBV10-2 with TRBJ2-7; 11 bases map to TRBD2. The V gene end was trimmed by 2 bases and the J gene end by 4 bases; junction bases not matched to a gene: 4. The V gene's germline CDR1 is WSHSY and CDR2 SAAADI. The CDR3 length is 15 residues. Here the CDR3 reads CASSEATSGMYEQYF. The CDR3 DNA sequence: TGCGCCAGCAGTGAGGCGACTAGCGGGATGTACGAGCAGTACTTC.

This chain connects TRBV14 to TRBJ2-1, with TRBD2 matching over 12 bases. Germline CDR1 reads SGHDN; CDR2 reads FVKESK. The CDR3 has 14 residues. V shed 5 bases, J shed 12 bases, and the junction held 8 bases outside the gene matches. The CDR3 DNA follows: TGTGCCAGCAGCGGACTAGCGGGACCGAGCGGGCAGTTCTTC. Protein product: CASSGLAGPSGQFF.

The chain carries TRBV6-8 and TRBJ1-2; TRBD1 aligns across 7 bases. This CDR3 is built from 14 residues. The trim removed 5 bases at V and 7 bases at J, leaving 10 bases unmatched. Germline CDR1 is MNHGY and CDR2 is SAAAGT. DNA of the CDR3: TGTGCCAGCAGTGACCAGGGGGGGGCTCGTGGCTACACCTTC. Protein sequence: CASSDQGGARGYTF.

The chain couples TRBV28 to TRBJ1-4; possibly TRBD1 for D (5 bases). Germline CDR1 is MDHEN and CDR2 is SYDVKM. This CDR3 spans 16 amino acids. V lost 3 bases, J lost 5 bases, and 16 bases lay in between. This chain's CDR3 is CASSFSPGDQNEKLFF. In nucleotides, the CDR3 is TGTGCCAGCAGTTTCTCCCCGGGGGACCAAAATGAAAAACTGTTTTTT.

For this clone: At one of its ends the junction is not consistent with the germline gene, which may arise from a read error. The chain is built from TRBV6-4 and TRBJ2-3; D may correspond to TRBD1 or TRBD2 (6 bases each). Germline V CDR1 and CDR2: MRHNA, SNTAGT. This CDR3 comprises 14 residues. The DNA of the CDR3 is TGTGCCATCAGTGAGGTGGCGTTAGGGGGGACGCAGTATTTT. Translating it yields CAISEVALGGTQYF.

This clone was found once. The chain combines TRBV6-8 with TRBJ1-3; TRBD1 matches 8 bases. This CDR3 spans 14 amino acids. Looked up from germline, CDR1 is MNHGY and CDR2 is SAAAGT. J gave up 3 bases and V 10 bases, and 8 bases lay outside the gene matches. The CDR3 DNA reads as TGTGCCACCTCCTCAGGGGGCGTTGGAAACACCATATATTTT. Residues: CATSSGGVGNTIYF.

The V gene is TRBV23-1, the J gene TRBJ1-2; D unclear. TRBV23-1 is flagged as an ORF with uncertain function. CDR3 length: 14 residues. Trimming shortened V by 0 bases and J by 6 bases, and 11 bases separated the two germline ends. The CDR3 protein is CASSQSKSRNGYTF. The CDR3 DNA is TGCGCCAGCAGTCAATCTAAGAGCAGGAATGGCTACACCTTC.

Remarks on this clone: Relative to the germline gene, one junction end is altered; a read error may explain this. V and J are TRBV19 and TRBJ2-3; 13 bases line up with TRBD2. Germline CDR1 and CDR2: LNHDA and SQIVND (reference sequence). This CDR3 is 18 amino acids long. This CDR3 reads CASSIGRTSGSPTDTQYF. CDR3 nucleotide sequence: TGTGCCAGTAGTATCGGTAGGACTAGCGGGAGTCCCACAGATACGCAATATTTT. Drawing the rest from reference TRBV19 and TRBJ2-3, the complete variable domain is DGGITQSPKYLFRKEGQNVTLSCEQNLNHDAMYWYRQDPGQGLRLIYYSQIVNDFQKGDIAEGYSVSREKKESFPLTVTSAQKNPTAFYLCASSIGRTSGSPTDTQYFGPGTRLTVL.

With regard to this clone: The junction shows a germline mismatch at one end, possibly a read error. J is TRBJ1-2 and V is TRBV28; unclear D gene. The germline V gene has CDR1 MDHEN and CDR2 SYDVKM. This CDR3 has 15 amino acids. In DNA form, the CDR3 reads TGTACCAGCAGTTTAGATCTCGGAGTAGGCTATGGCTACACCTTC. The encoded protein is CTSSLDLGVGYGYTF.

This clone was seen once. CDR3 loop: CASSPETGDGYTF. The CDR3 bases are TGTGCCAGCTCACCAGAGACAGGCGATGGCTACACCTTC. The chain combines TRBV18 with TRBJ1-2; maybe TRBD1 (6 bases). The CDR3 totals 13 residues. V lost 2 bases, J lost 6 bases, and 10 bases lay in between. The germline gives CDR1 KGHSH, CDR2 LQKENI.

The rearrangement links TRBV11-3 to TRBJ1-1, with D maybe TRBD1 (6 bases). Germline V gene lookup returns CDR1 SGHNT and CDR2 YENEEA. This CDR3 comprises 14 residues. V was cut by 0 bases and J by 6 bases, with 11 bases left in between. Written as DNA, the CDR3 is TGTGCCAGCAGCTTAGATGGGGGGCGCTCTGAAGCTTTCTTT. It translates to CASSLDGGRSEAFF. Combining the CDR3 with reference TRBV11-3 and TRBJ1-1 gives the whole variable domain EAGVVQSPRYKIIEKKQPVAFWCNPISGHNTLYWYLQNLGQGPELLIRYENEEAVDDSQLPKDRFSAERLKGVDSTLKIQPAELGDSAVYLCASSLDGGRSEAFFGQGTRLTVV.